Below, one TCR beta chain is given with its context. Its antigen remains unknown. The data stem from a study of OX40 agonist ivuxolimab in advanced cancers. For the study at large: With a range of roughly 20 to 80, age averaged roughly 61 years, and approximately 83% were male.

Notes on the study in general: Clonal expansion from baseline to week 6 occurred in both CD4+ and CD8+ T cells. Also present in some nonresponders was a low level of normalized T-cell clonal expansion.

The ends were cut back, 6 bases at V and 4 bases at J, with 18 bases in the middle. CDR3 length: 15 amino acids. Germline V gene data show CDR1 as MDHEN and CDR2 as SYDVKM. Clones were sequenced by immunoSEQ multiplex PCR, and TCRdb holds only the in-frame ones, with some missing. The table has 40,000 to 55,000 clones, roughly 90% seen once. The study sampled blood at baseline, cycle 4 day 1, and cycle 7 day 1. The receptor comes from an adult with an advanced solid tumor such as melanoma, head and neck, liver or kidney cancer. This sample comprised CD4+ or CD8+ T cells sorted from blood, obtained in a trial of the OX40 agonist ivuxolimab. J is TRBJ1-2 and V is TRBV28; D gene uncertain. The CDR3 nucleotides are TGTGCCAGCAGATTTCTGTCCCGAATGGGCTATGGCTACACCTTC. Amino acid sequence: CASRFLSRMGYGYTF.